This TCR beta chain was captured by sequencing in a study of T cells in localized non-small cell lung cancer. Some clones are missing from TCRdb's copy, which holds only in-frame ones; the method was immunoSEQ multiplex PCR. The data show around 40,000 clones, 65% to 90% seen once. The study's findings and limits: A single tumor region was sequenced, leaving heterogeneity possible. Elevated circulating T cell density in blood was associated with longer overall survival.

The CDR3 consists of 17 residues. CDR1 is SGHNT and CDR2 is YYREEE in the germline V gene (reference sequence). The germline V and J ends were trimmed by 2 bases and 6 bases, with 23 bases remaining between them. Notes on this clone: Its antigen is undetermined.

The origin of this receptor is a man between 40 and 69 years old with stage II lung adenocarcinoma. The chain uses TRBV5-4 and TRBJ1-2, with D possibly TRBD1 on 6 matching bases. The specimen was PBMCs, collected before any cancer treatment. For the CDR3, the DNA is TGTGCCAGCAGCTTCCAAGGGTCAGGGGCCTGGTATGATGGCTACACCTTC. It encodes CASSFQGSGAWYDGYTF. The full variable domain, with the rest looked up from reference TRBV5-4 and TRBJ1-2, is ETGVTQSPTHLIKTRGQQVTLRCSSQSGHNTVSWYQQALGQGPQFIFQYYREEENGRGNFPPRFSGLQFPNYSSELNVNALELDDSALYLCASSFQGSGAWYDGYTFGSGTRLTVV.